Listed below are T cell receptor beta chains from one sample, sequenced in a study of blood T cell repertoires in COVID-19. Clones were read by immunoSEQ multiplex PCR, and TCRdb kept only the in-frame ones, dropping some. The profile covers a few hundred thousand clones, with roughly 75% appearing a single time and roughly 7% taken by the ten largest. Material for sequencing was peripheral blood. All receptors derive from an older woman with acute or convalescent COVID-19. Each CDR3 is given with its conserved first and last residue. D genes are given only for firm matches. Part of the rows lack a size; the others show once, few, many or a class for expanded clones.

>.|TRBV14|.|TRBJ2-7
TGTGCCAGCAGCCGTCACGGAGGTCAAGAGTACTTC
CASSRHGGQEYF
>once|TRBV6-5|.|TRBJ2-5
TGTGCCAGCAGTTACTCGTCTCCGGGCCAAGAGACCCAGTACTTC
CASSYSSPGQETQYF
>.|TRBV5-1|.|TRBJ2-7
TGCGCCAGCAGCTGGCAGGGGTTCAACGAGCAGTACTTC
CASSWQGFNEQYF
>.|TRBV4-2|.|TRBJ2-5
TGTGCCAGCAGCCAAGAGCCGCGGGGGCCGGGAGGGACCCAGTACTTC
CASSQEPRGPGGTQYF
>.|TRBV12-5|TRBD2|TRBJ2-1
TGTGCTAGTGGTCCTGGGGTAGCGGGGTACAATGAGCAGTTCTTC
CASGPGVAGYNEQFF
>.|TRBV19|.|TRBJ2-4
TGTGCCAGTAGCCTGCCCGGGGGGCGCACCAAAAACATTCAGTACTTC
CASSLPGGRTKNIQYF
>.|TRBV30|TRBD1|TRBJ1-2
TGTGCCTGGAGTCCACAGGGGGCCTTCTATGGCTACACCTTC
CAWSPQGAFYGYTF
>.|TRBV30|TRBD1|TRBJ2-7
TGTGCCTGGAGCGGACAGGGGGCCGAGCAGTACTTC
CAWSGQGAEQYF
>.|TRBV10-3|TRBD1|TRBJ1-2
TGTGCCATCAGTGAGGGACAGGACTATGGCTACACCTTC
CAISEGQDYGYTF
>few|TRBV6-5|TRBD1|TRBJ1-2
TGTGCCAGCAGTACCCTCGACAGGGGAGGCTACACCTTC
CASSTLDRGGYTF
>few|TRBV5-4|TRBD2|TRBJ2-1
TGTGCCAGCAGCTTTCATTCCGCGGGGGGGCGTAATGAGCAGTTCTTC
CASSFHSAGGRNEQFF
>.|TRBV5-4|TRBD2|TRBJ2-5
TGTGCCAGCAGCTTGGCTGCGGGGGGGCCGAGGGAGACCCAGTACTTC
CASSLAAGGPRETQYF
>.|TRBV7-6|.|TRBJ2-2
TGTGCCAGCAGCTTATCGCCACCCGGGACTTACAACACCGGGGAGCTGTTTTTT
CASSLSPPGTYNTGELFF
>.|TRBV7-2|TRBD2|TRBJ2-3
TGTGCCAGCAGCCGGGACTACCTCACAGATACGCAGTATTTT
CASSRDYLTDTQYF
>.|TRBV5-6|TRBD2|TRBJ2-5
TGTGCCAGCAGCTTGGGACTAGCGGGGGCAGAGACCCAGTACTTC
CASSLGLAGAETQYF
>once|TRBV5-1|.|TRBJ1-5
TGCGCCAGCAGCTTGGATCCGGGGATAGACAATCAGCCCCAGCATTTT
CASSLDPGIDNQPQHF
>.|TRBV7-2|.|TRBJ2-5
TGTGCCAGCAGCTCCCGCGGGTTACAAGAGACCCAGTACTTC
CASSSRGLQETQYF
>.|TRBV19|.|TRBJ2-1
TGTGCCAGTAGTATACAGGGTGCGAATGAGCAGTTCTTC
CASSIQGANEQFF
>.|TRBV5-8|.|TRBJ1-2
TGTGCCAGCAGCGTATACAGGGCCGAAAGCGGCTACACCTTC
CASSVYRAESGYTF
>.|TRBV3-1/TRBV3-2|TRBD2|TRBJ2-2
TGTGCCAGCAGGCAGAGCGGGGGGGCCCGGACCGGGGAGCTGTTTTTT
CASRQSGGARTGELFF
>.|TRBV7-2|TRBD2|TRBJ2-2
TGTGCGACGCCGGGGGAGCTAGCGGCGAACACCGGGGAGCTGTTTTTT
CATPGELAANTGELFF
>.|TRBV18|TRBD1|TRBJ1-2
TGTGCCAGCTCACTGACAGGGGGCAACGCCTATGGCTACACCTTC
CASSLTGGNAYGYTF
>.|TRBV18|TRBD1|TRBJ1-2
TGTGCCAGCTCACCAGACGACAGGGGAGGCTACACCTTC
CASSPDDRGGYTF
>.|TRBV24-1|.|TRBJ1-2
TGTGCCACCAGTGATCGCACAGTGTTTTATGGCTACACCTTC
CATSDRTVFYGYTF
>.|TRBV2|.|TRBJ1-2
TGTGCCAGCAGTTATGGGGGGGGCTACACCTTC
CASSYGGGYTF
>.|TRBV7-2|.|TRBJ2-5
TGTGCCAGCGGCGGCAGTCCTACCCCCCACCAAGAGACCCAGTACTTC
CASGGSPTPHQETQYF
>.|TRBV7-2|.|TRBJ2-3
TGTGCCAGCAGCTACGGGGGGCGCACAGATACGCAGTATTTT
CASSYGGRTDTQYF
>.|TRBV2|TRBD1|TRBJ1-4
TGTGCCACCGCTTCCGGGACAGGGAATGAAAAACTGTTTTTT
CATASGTGNEKLFF
>.|TRBV21-1|.|TRBJ2-5
TGTGCCAGCAGTAGGACTAGCGGTCTCCAAGAGACCCAGTACTTC
CASSRTSGLQETQYF
>.|TRBV6-6|TRBD2|TRBJ2-1
TGTGCCAGCAGTAGCGGGGGAGGTCATGAGCAGTTCTTC
CASSSGGGHEQFF
>.|TRBV10-2|.|TRBJ2-6
TGCGCCAGCAGTGACAGGGGGGTCTCTGGGGCCAACGTCCTGACTTTC
CASSDRGVSGANVLTF
>.|TRBV27|TRBD1|TRBJ2-1
TGTGCCAGCAGGCCCTACTTCCGGGACAGAGGCAATGAGCAGTTCTTC
CASRPYFRDRGNEQFF
>few|TRBV5-1|TRBD1|TRBJ1-2
TGCGCCAGCAGCTCCGGGACAGCTAACTATGGCTACACCTTC
CASSSGTANYGYTF
>.|TRBV6-2/TRBV6-3|.|TRBJ2-5
TGTGCCAGCAGTTACGCCATGAGGAGCCGGGAGACCCAGTACTTC
CASSYAMRSRETQYF
>.|TRBV29-1|TRBD2|TRBJ2-7
TGCAGCGTTCTAAGGGGGAGCGGGGGGCAGTACTTC
CSVLRGSGGQYF
>.|TRBV5-6|TRBD1|TRBJ1-6
TGTGCCAGCAGTCTAGACAGGGGCCAGTATAATTCACCCCTCCACTTT
CASSLDRGQYNSPLHF
>medium-sized|TRBV27|.|TRBJ2-7
TGTGCCACCACAGGGGAGGAGAGCGAGCAGTACTTC
CATTGEESEQYF
>.|TRBV3-1/TRBV3-2|.|TRBJ2-2
TGTGCCAGCAGCCAAGATAGGAGGGCCGGGGAGCTGTTTTTT
CASSQDRRAGELFF
>.|TRBV9|TRBD1|TRBJ2-1
TGTGCCAGCAGCGTTTCGTTCGGGACAGACAATGAGCAGTTCTTC
CASSVSFGTDNEQFF
>.|TRBV6-6|.|TRBJ2-5
TGTGCCAGCAGTTACGGCCAGTACCAAGAGACCCAGTACTTC
CASSYGQYQETQYF
>.|TRBV29-1|TRBD1|TRBJ2-1
TGCAGCGTTCGACAGGGGGCCTACAATGAGCAGTTCTTC
CSVRQGAYNEQFF
>.|TRBV5-1|TRBD1|TRBJ2-5
TGCGCCAGCAGCCACGGACAGGGCGAAGAGACCCAGTACTTC
CASSHGQGEETQYF
>.|TRBV23-1|TRBD2|TRBJ2-1
TGCGCCAGCAGTCCTTCCTCCGGGGGACTAGCGGGGGGGCCGACTATGAATGAGCAGTTCTTC
CASSPSSGGLAGGPTMNEQFF
>.|TRBV5-1|.|TRBJ2-1
TGCGCCAGCAGCTTGGGAACAGGGACCTACAATGAGCAGTTCTTC
CASSLGTGTYNEQFF